The rows below give T cell receptor beta chains drawn from one sample of a study of blood T cell repertoires in COVID-19. TCRdb keeps only in-frame clones here, not all; method: immunoSEQ multiplex PCR. The sample consists of about 97,000 clones, about 83% of them appearing once. The sequencing input was peripheral blood. The receptors were gathered from a human donor in a cohort sampled during active COVID-19. Each CDR3 is given without its conserved first and last residue. D genes are given only for firm matches.

j_call v_call d_call cdr3_aa
TRBJ1-1 TRBV11-2 NA ASSPGVNTEAF
TRBJ2-2 TRBV2 NA ASSERTSFGELF
TRBJ1-1 TRBV5-5 NA ASSLSPLGGNTEAF
TRBJ1-1 TRBV3-1/TRBV3-2 NA ASSRNRVSTEAF
TRBJ2-3 TRBV7-2 NA ASSYMQGNTQY
TRBJ2-2 TRBV7-2 NA ASSLGASAGELF
TRBJ1-2 TRBV7-8 TRBD1 ASSLGRWDSLSYGYT
TRBJ2-2 TRBV6-5 TRBD2 ASRGLAGGGELF
TRBJ2-5 TRBV3-1/TRBV3-2 NA ASSQEASQETQY
TRBJ2-5 TRBV12-3/TRBV12-4 NA ASSLPEETQY
TRBJ2-7 TRBV10-2 TRBD2 ASLRASGNEQY
TRBJ2-1 TRBV2 NA ASSDVGGFYNEQF
TRBJ2-3 TRBV5-1 TRBD2 ASSTELAGGTDTQY
TRBJ2-1 TRBV7-9 TRBD2 ASSLGGGSYNEQF
TRBJ1-3 TRBV10-1 NA ASAQGNTIY
TRBJ1-2 TRBV6-2/TRBV6-3 TRBD1 ASSVDRGHGYT
TRBJ2-1 TRBV4-1 TRBD2 ASSQFQREYNEQF
TRBJ1-5 TRBV19 NA ASSILAGDNQPQH
TRBJ2-3 TRBV4-1 NA ASSQGPTRTTDTQY
TRBJ2-1 TRBV15 NA ATSRDQGVSYNEQF
TRBJ1-6 TRBV15 NA ATSRDGKGVGPLH
TRBJ1-4 TRBV6-2/TRBV6-3 NA ASSYLERGGKLF